A single sample gave rise to the 13 T cell receptor beta chains below, sequenced in a study of T-cell reconstitution after alpha-beta-depleted transplantation in children. TCRbeta library preparation incorporated unique molecular identifiers. TCRdb processed the PCR reads anew with MiXCR; each CDR3 protein has one entry. The profile shows some 490,000 distinct CDR3 sequences, around an eighth of them singletons. This specimen was PBMCs from the stem cell graft donor, taken from the stem cell graft. Source of these receptors: a human donor who donated a stem cell graft to a child with combined immunodeficiency.

This clonotype was counted a few times. The chain uses TRBV12-3 or TRBV12-4 and TRBJ1-6; maybe TRBD1 (5 bases). The V and J ends lost 6 bases and 3 bases respectively, with 15 bases between them. There are 16 residues in the CDR3. The CDR3 region is CASSSGTLGYNSPLHF. The DNA for the CDR3 is TGTGCCAGCAGCAGTGGGACCCTCGGCTATAATTCACCCCTCCACTTT.

This clonotype was detected a few times. The chain joins TRBV20-1 to TRBJ1-1; 12 bases are a match to TRBD1. Germline CDR1 is DFQATT and CDR2 is SNEGSKA (reference sequence). The CDR3 contains 15 residues. The V gene end was trimmed by 6 bases and the J gene end by 4 bases; junction bases not matched to a gene: 9. CDR3 protein: CSAQPGQGAGTEAFF. In DNA, the CDR3 is TGCAGTGCACAACCGGGACAGGGGGCGGGCACTGAAGCTTTCTTT.

This clonotype was seen ten or more times. V is TRBV7-3 and J is TRBJ1-1, with D maybe TRBD1 (5 bases). Germline V gene lookup returns CDR1 SGHTA and CDR2 FQGTGA. V lost 1 base to trimming and J lost 7 bases, with 10 bases between them. The CDR3 has 13 residues. The CDR3 DNA follows: TGTGCCAGCAGCTTAAACAGGATGGGTGAAGCTTTCTTT. It translates to CASSLNRMGEAFF.

The V call is TRBV29-1, the J call TRBJ2-7; D is unresolved. This CDR3 region has 12 residues. Trimming shortened V by 3 bases and J by 0 bases, and 6 bases separated the two germline ends. Germline lookup yields CDR1 SQVTM and CDR2 ANQGSEA. DNA of the CDR3: TGCAGCGTTGAGGCAGACTCCTACGAGCAGTACTTC. This encodes CSVEADSYEQYF.

This rearrangement joins TRBV12-3 or TRBV12-4 to TRBJ2-1; 12 nucleotides align to TRBD2. The CDR3 totals 13 residues. Trimming cost V 8 bases and J 8 bases; bases outside gene matches: 4. CDR3 nucleotide sequence: TGTGCCAGCCGACTAGCGGGAGTGGATGAGCAGTTCTTC. This sequence encodes CASRLAGVDEQFF.

As for this clonotype: One junction end does not reproduce the germline sequence, and a read error may be involved. V gene TRBV12-3 or TRBV12-4 combines with J gene TRBJ1-2; D is unclear. This CDR3 contains 12 residues. CDR3 loop: CASSLSEDGYTF. CDR3 bases: TGTGCCAGTAGTTTATCAGAAGATGGCTACACCTTC.

This chain uses TRBV5-1 with TRBJ2-1, with D maybe TRBD2 (6 bases). CDR3 length: 18 amino acids. The germline V and J ends were trimmed by 1 base and 10 bases, with 27 bases remaining between them. The germline CDR1 and CDR2 sequences are SGHRS and YFSETQ. The CDR3 bases are TGCGCCAGCAGCTTGTGGGGTTTGGGGGACTCGCTACCCTACGAGCAGTTCTTC. Translated: CASSLWGLGDSLPYEQFF.

V and J are TRBV18 and TRBJ2-3; TRBD2 agrees at 13 bases. CDR3 length: 17 residues. The trim removed 4 bases at V and 4 bases at J, leaving 8 bases unmatched. Germline CDR1 reads KGHSH; CDR2 reads LQKENI. CDR3 protein: CASSLRTSGSTADTQYF. Here the CDR3 DNA reads TGTGCCAGCTCACTGCGGACTAGCGGGAGTACGGCAGATACGCAGTATTTT.

DNA of the CDR3: TGTGCCAGCAGTTTTACAGGGGAAGAGACCCAGTACTTC. Protein sequence: CASSFTGEETQYF. This chain links TRBV27 with TRBJ2-5; 7 bases map to TRBD1. Germline CDR1 MNHEY, CDR2 SMNVEV (reference sequence). The J segment lost 3 bases and the V segment lost 3 bases, leaving 1 base of the junction unmatched. The CDR3 has 13 amino acids.

V is TRBV18 and J is TRBJ1-2; D call uncertain. V lost 5 bases to trimming and J lost 2 bases, with 12 bases between them. The CDR3 runs to 14 residues. In germline, CDR1 is KGHSH, CDR2 LQKENI. DNA of the CDR3: TGTGCCAGCTCAGCAGTATACATAAACTATGGCTACACCTTC. Translation: CASSAVYINYGYTF.

The rearrangement uses TRBV20-1 and TRBJ2-1; the D is unclear. V was pared by 0 bases and J by 10 bases, with 7 bases between. From germline, CDR1 is DFQATT and CDR2 SNEGSKA (reference sequence). The CDR3 contains 11 residues. The CDR3 spells CSARDIGEQFF. In DNA form, the CDR3 reads TGCAGTGCTAGAGATATCGGGGAGCAGTTCTTC.

This clonotype was detected many times. The V and J genes are TRBV29-1 and TRBJ2-7; 7 bases are shared with TRBD2. Trimming removed 3 bases from V and 12 bases from J; junction bases left unmatched: 11. This CDR3 comprises 12 residues. Germline V CDR1 and CDR2: SQVTM, ANQGSEA. CDR3 sequence: CSVETVGEGPYF. CDR3 DNA: TGCAGCGTTGAGACAGTAGGGGAGGGACCGTACTTC.

This clonotype was found a few times. The rearrangement links TRBV9 to TRBJ2-1, with 10 bases aligning to TRBD1. Germline values: CDR1 SGDLS, CDR2 YYNGEE. After removal of 3 bases from V and 9 bases from J, the junction contained 15 bases not matched to a gene. CDR3 length equals 17 residues. The CDR3 nucleotides read TGTGCCAGCAGCGGAGCCCCCACGTGGACAGGGGGAAGTGAGCAGTTCTTC. Encoded protein: CASSGAPTWTGGSEQFF.